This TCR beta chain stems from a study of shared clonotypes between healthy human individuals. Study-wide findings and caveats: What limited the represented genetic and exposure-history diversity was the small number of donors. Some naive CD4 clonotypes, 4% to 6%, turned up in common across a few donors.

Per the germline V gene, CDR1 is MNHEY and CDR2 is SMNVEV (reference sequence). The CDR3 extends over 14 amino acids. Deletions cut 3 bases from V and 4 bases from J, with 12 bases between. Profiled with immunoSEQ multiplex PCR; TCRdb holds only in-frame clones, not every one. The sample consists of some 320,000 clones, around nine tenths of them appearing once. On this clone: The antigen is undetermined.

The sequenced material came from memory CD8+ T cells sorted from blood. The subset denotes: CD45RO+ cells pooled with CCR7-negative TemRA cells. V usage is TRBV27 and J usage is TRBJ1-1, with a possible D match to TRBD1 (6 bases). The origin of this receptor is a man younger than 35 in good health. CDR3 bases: TGTGCCAGCAGTTTTACGGGGGGCCTCACTGAAGCTTTCTTT. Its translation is CASSFTGGLTEAFF.